This section outlines one T cell receptor beta chain sequence together with its context. The data belong to a study of blood T cell repertoires in COVID-19. Across the study: Sites in the United States, Italy and Spain provided acute and convalescent COVID-19 samples. T cells, B-cell-depleted T cells, or PBMCs supplied cDNA or gDNA.

Study processing details: Using reference gene primer amplification, nucleated cell counts were estimated. Clones were sequenced by immunoSEQ multiplex PCR, and TCRdb holds only the in-frame ones, with some missing. V, J and clone size were drawn from that table, and D and trimming were deduced from the DNA. The sample carries under 80,000 clones, around 87% recorded once. The clonotype originates from a man aged 55 to 70 with acute or convalescent COVID-19. Sequencing was carried out using peripheral blood.

The CDR3: CASSPGTRYQPQHF. CDR3 DNA: TGTGCCAGCAGTCCCGGGACAAGATATCAGCCCCAGCATTTT. The rearrangement links TRBV6-2 or TRBV6-3 to TRBJ1-5; tentatively, D is TRBD1 (6 bases). Looked up from germline, CDR1 is MNHEY and CDR2 is SVGEGT. This CDR3 is built from 14 residues. V dropped 5 bases and J dropped 5 bases, with 13 bases sitting between them.